A selection of T cell receptor beta chains follows, all from one sample in a study of blood T cell repertoires in COVID-19. Assay: immunoSEQ multiplex PCR; the TCRdb copy retains only in-frame clones and omits some. The data contain about 310,000 clones, 85% to 90% of them seen just once; the ten biggest clones take up less than 9.5%. Sequencing was performed on PBMCs or T cells enriched from blood (not recorded which). Source of these receptors: a woman in her twenties or thirties who had recovered from COVID-19. CDR3s include the opening cysteine and the closing phenylalanine or tryptophan. The D gene is left open where the match is weak. Part of the rows lack a size; the others show once, few, many or a class for expanded clones.

length	size	D	V	J	DNA	CDR3
14	.	TRBD1	TRBV18	TRBJ1-6	TGTGCCAGCTCACCACCCGACAGGGCTTCACCCCTCCACTTT	CASSPPDRASPLHF
15	.	.	TRBV4-1	TRBJ2-1	TGCGCCAGCAGCTCTCGAGGTAGCTCCTACAATGAGCAGTTCTTC	CASSSRGSSYNEQFF
15	once	TRBD2	TRBV27	TRBJ2-2	TGTGCCAGCAGTCCGGGGGGGCATTGGGCCGGGGAGCTGTTTTTT	CASSPGGHWAGELFF
14	.	TRBD2	TRBV2	TRBJ2-5	TGTGCCAGCAGGGAGACTAGCCCCCAAGAGACCCAGTACTTC	CASRETSPQETQYF
16	once	.	TRBV27	TRBJ2-1	TGTGCCAGCAGTTCGCGGGCGGCGGGATTTGGGAGTGAGCAGTTCTTC	CASSSRAAGFGSEQFF
15	once	TRBD2	TRBV3-1/TRBV3-2	TRBJ2-3	TGTGCCAGCAGCCGAAGCGGGAGGGGGGGAGATACGCAGTATTTT	CASSRSGRGGDTQYF
12	.	.	TRBV7-2	TRBJ1-1	TGTGCCAGCAGCTTATTGAGGACTGAAGCTTTCTTT	CASSLLRTEAFF
13	.	.	TRBV19	TRBJ1-1	TGTGCCAGTGCCAGGGTGGGGGCCGCTGAAGCTTTCTTT	CASARVGAAEAFF
14	.	TRBD2	TRBV19	TRBJ2-5	TGTGCCAGTAGTATGATGGGAGGGAGAGAGACCCAGTACTTC	CASSMMGGRETQYF
16	.	.	TRBV5-1	TRBJ1-4	TGCGCCAGCAGTCAGGCGGGACCCCAGGGTGGGGAAAAACTGTTTTTT	CASSQAGPQGGEKLFF
17	.	TRBD2	TRBV4-1	TRBJ2-1	TGCGCCAGCAGCCAAGTCATCGGGACTAGCGGATACAATGAGCAGTTCTTC	CASSQVIGTSGYNEQFF
14	.	TRBD2	TRBV6-5	TRBJ2-7	TGTGCCACCAAAGGGCACAGCGGGACCTACGAGCAGTACTTC	CATKGHSGTYEQYF
14	.	.	TRBV11-2	TRBJ2-1	TGTGCCAGCAGCTTAGAGCGAACCAACAATGAGCAGTTCTTC	CASSLERTNNEQFF
14	.	.	TRBV4-1	TRBJ1-6	TGCGCCAGCAGTCCCGGGACTCTTTGGACACCCCTCCACTTT	CASSPGTLWTPLHF
14	.	.	TRBV27	TRBJ2-1	TGTGCCAGCAGTCCAACCACTGGAGGGAATGAGCAGTTCTTC	CASSPTTGGNEQFF
17	.	TRBD2	TRBV5-1	TRBJ2-7	TGCGCCAGCAGCCTCGGACTAGCGGGAGACTCCGTCTACGAGCAGTACTTC	CASSLGLAGDSVYEQYF
16	few	.	TRBV27	TRBJ1-4	TGTGCCAGCAGTTTTATTGGCGGGCCCGAGGGTGAAAAACTGTTTTTT	CASSFIGGPEGEKLFF
14	.	.	TRBV10-3	TRBJ1-4	TGTGCCATCAGTGCACAGGATCATAATGAAAAACTGTTTTTT	CAISAQDHNEKLFF
14	.	TRBD2	TRBV7-2	TRBJ2-7	TGTGCCAGCAGCTCACTAGCGGGAGCCTACGAGCAGTACTTC	CASSSLAGAYEQYF
15	.	TRBD2	TRBV7-6	TRBJ2-1	TGTGCCAGCAGCCAACTAGCGGAGACCTACAATGAGCAGTTCTTC	CASSQLAETYNEQFF
18	.	TRBD1	TRBV28	TRBJ2-5	TGTGCCAGCAGTACAACCATCTGGACAGGGCGATTCCGGGAGACCCAGTACTTC	CASSTTIWTGRFRETQYF
12	.	.	TRBV7-9	TRBJ2-3	TGTGCCAGCAGCCGTACCCCGGGTTGGCAGTATTTT	CASSRTPGWQYF
15	.	.	TRBV10-3	TRBJ1-1	TGTGCCATCAGTGAACATGGGTCAGGGAACACTGAAGCTTTCTTT	CAISEHGSGNTEAFF
13	.	.	TRBV18	TRBJ1-2	TGTGCCAGCTCGAACCAAGTGGAGTATGGCTACACCTTC	CASSNQVEYGYTF
15	.	TRBD2	TRBV11-2	TRBJ2-7	TGTGCCAGCAGCTTTTCTAGCGGACCTACCTACGAGCAGTACTTC	CASSFSSGPTYEQYF
18	.	.	TRBV5-8	TRBJ2-6	TGTGCCAGCAGCTTGGCCATTATCGGGTCCTCTGGGGCCAACGTCCTGACTTTC	CASSLAIIGSSGANVLTF
17	.	TRBD2	TRBV4-1	TRBJ2-5	TGCGCCAGCAGCCCCGAGGTGGCGGGAGTGTTGGGAGAGACCCAGTACTTC	CASSPEVAGVLGETQYF
15	.	.	TRBV6-5	TRBJ1-1	TGTGCCAGCAGCCTAGCGGACGGGACGCCAACTGAAGCTTTCTTT	CASSLADGTPTEAFF
12	.	.	TRBV5-1	TRBJ2-3	TGCGCCAGCAGCTTGGCGGGGGATACGCAGTATTTT	CASSLAGDTQYF